These 31 T cell receptor beta chains came from one sample sequenced in a study of response to subunit inactivated influenza vaccine. TCRdb re-analysed the RT-PCR reads in MiXCR, keeping a single row per CDR3 protein. The sample shows a few hundred thousand distinct CDR3 sequences, 13% to 15% of them seen only once. Sequenced here: PBMCs from blood, sampled about 11 days after vaccination. These receptors all come from a man aged 50-59 years who received an inactivated influenza vaccine.

This clonotype was counted only a few times. CDR3 sequence: CASGTGGSQPQHF. CDR3 nucleotides: TGTGCCAGCGGAACAGGGGGAAGTCAGCCCCAGCATTTT. The V and J genes are TRBV19 and TRBJ1-5, with 8 nucleotides matching TRBD1. The CDR3 spans 13 residues. In germline, CDR1 is LNHDA, CDR2 SQIVND (reference sequence). With 9 bases clipped from V and 6 bases from J, the junction kept 7 bases outside the gene matches.

This clonotype was recorded many times. The V gene is TRBV7-2, the J gene TRBJ2-4; 10 nucleotides match TRBD2. CDR3 size: 15 residues. The V gene end was trimmed by 4 bases and the J gene end by 2 bases; junction bases not matched to a gene: 2. Germline lookup yields CDR1 SGHTA and CDR2 FQGNSA. The CDR3 DNA is TGTGCCAGCAGCTCTAGCGGGAGTTCCAAAAACATTCAGTACTTC. This encodes CASSSSGSSKNIQYF.

This clonotype was seen ten or more times. V and J are TRBV18 and TRBJ2-4, with D unclear. Germline V gene data show CDR1 as KGHSH and CDR2 as LQKENI. The CDR3 runs 13 residues. V dropped 2 bases and J dropped 7 bases, with 9 bases sitting between them. The chain's CDR3 is CASSPGSRNIQYF. CDR3 sequence (DNA): TGTGCCAGCTCACCAGGCTCAAGGAACATTCAGTACTTC.

This chain joins TRBV20-1 and TRBJ2-1; 9 nucleotides agree with TRBD1. Germline CDR1 and CDR2: DFQATT and SNEGSKA (reference sequence). The CDR3 runs 15 residues. Unmatched junction bases numbered 6, after V lost 0 bases and J lost 6 bases. DNA of the CDR3: TGCAGTGCTAGAGATATCGGACAGGGGACCAATGAGCAGTTCTTC. This sequence encodes CSARDIGQGTNEQFF.

V is TRBV12-3 or TRBV12-4 and J is TRBJ2-7, with D possibly TRBD2 on 5 matching bases. This CDR3 has 14 amino acids. The V end was cut by 7 bases, the J end by 0 bases, with 13 bases between. The CDR3 is CASTPDLASYEQYF. The CDR3 DNA reads TGTGCCAGCACTCCGGACTTAGCCTCCTACGAGCAGTACTTC.

This clonotype was detected many times. The chain is built from TRBV7-9 and TRBJ2-7; maybe TRBD2 (5 bases). The CDR3 spans 13 residues. The germline V gene encodes CDR1 SEHNR and CDR2 FQNEAQ (reference sequence). V was clipped by 5 bases and J by 3 bases, with 11 bases between them. In nucleotides, the CDR3 is TGTGCCAGCAGCCCCGGACTTATCTACGAGCAGTACTTC. It encodes CASSPGLIYEQYF. The variable domain in full, with the rest retrieved from reference TRBV7-9 and TRBJ2-7, is DTGVSQNPRHKITKRGQNVTFRCDPISEHNRLYWYRQTLGQGPEFLTYFQNEAQLEKSRLLSDRFSAERPKGSFSTLEIQRTEQGDSAMYLCASSPGLIYEQYFGPGTRLTVT.

This clonotype was seen only a few times. The chain carries TRBV2 and TRBJ2-7, with 10 bases matching TRBD1. Germline V gene data show CDR1 as SNHLY and CDR2 as FYNNEI. Trimming removed 4 bases from V and 3 bases from J; junction bases left unmatched: 3. The CDR3 is made up of 14 amino acids. In DNA, the CDR3 is TGTGCCAGCAGTGTGGGACAGGGGCTCTACGAGCAGTACTTC. Its protein is CASSVGQGLYEQYF.

This clonotype was seen many times. This chain uses TRBV12-3 or TRBV12-4 with TRBJ2-3; D possibly uses TRBD1 or TRBD2 (6 bases each). The CDR3 consists of 15 residues. V lost 3 bases to trimming and J lost 6 bases, with 16 bases between them. CDR3 sequence (DNA): TGTGCCAGCAGTTTTTCCCGGGGGCGAGGGGATACGCAGTATTTT. This gives the protein CASSFSRGRGDTQYF.

The genes are TRBV12-3 or TRBV12-4 and TRBJ2-5, with D possibly being TRBD1 (5 bases). V lost 4 bases to trimming and J lost 1 base, with 16 bases between them. The CDR3 totals 16 residues. The CDR3 spells CASSSQGITVQETQYF. CDR3 DNA: TGTGCCAGCAGTTCCCAGGGTATTACTGTCCAAGAGACCCAGTACTTC.

This clonotype was seen only a few times. The chain joins TRBV30 to TRBJ2-3; tentatively, D is TRBD2 (5 bases). Germline loops: CDR1 GTSNPN, CDR2 SVGIG (reference sequence). The V gene lost 6 bases and the J gene lost 1 base, with 17 bases spanning the gap. This CDR3 spans 15 amino acids. The CDR3 DNA reads TGTGCCTGTTCGTCAAAAGAGAGGGGCACAGATACGCAGTATTTT. It codes for CACSSKERGTDTQYF.

The chain uses TRBV29-1 and TRBJ2-7; D gene unclear. V was cut by 3 bases and J by 2 bases, with 11 bases left in between. CDR1 is SQVTM and CDR2 is ANQGSEA in the germline V gene. The CDR3 runs 13 residues. CDR3 DNA: TGCAGCGTTGAGGGCAGTTTACCCTACGAGCAGTACTTC. This encodes CSVEGSLPYEQYF.

This clonotype has at least ten counts. This chain uses TRBV7-8 with TRBJ2-7; D is uncertain. Germline-derived CDR1 and CDR2 are SGHVS and FQNEAQ. The CDR3 sequence is 13 residues long. Between the trimmed V and J ends, which lost 5 bases and 4 bases, there was a span of 12 bases. CDR3 coding DNA: TGTGCCAGCAGCCAAAATCGTGGGTACGAGCAGTACTTC. This encodes CASSQNRGYEQYF.

There are a few counts of this clonotype. The genes are TRBV5-1 and TRBJ2-4; possibly TRBD1 for D (6 bases). The germline V gene encodes CDR1 SGHRS and CDR2 YFSETQ. This CDR3 region has 15 residues. V lost 0 bases, J lost 6 bases, and 13 bases lay in between. As DNA, the CDR3 is TGCGCCAGCAGCTTGGGTGTGACAGGTATAAACATTCAGTACTTC. It translates to CASSLGVTGINIQYF.

This chain links TRBV28 with TRBJ2-1; 13 nucleotides line up with TRBD2. Germline V lookup: CDR1 MDHEN, CDR2 SYDVKM. CDR3 length: 16 amino acids. V gave up 6 bases and J gave up 15 bases; unmatched junction bases: 17. The CDR3 DNA reads TGTGCCAGCAGCGGGCCGGGACTAGCGGGGATCATGGTCTGGTTCTTC. Its translation is CASSGPGLAGIMVWFF.

V is TRBV7-2 and J is TRBJ2-7; a possible D gene is TRBD2 (5 bases). Germline V gene data show CDR1 as SGHTA and CDR2 as FQGNSA. The CDR3 contains 15 residues. V was pared by 4 bases and J by 7 bases, with 20 bases between. The CDR3 DNA reads TGTGCCAGCAGCTGGAGACGGGATCAGCCGGGGGAGCAGTACTTC. Protein: CASSWRRDQPGEQYF.

DNA of the CDR3: TGTGCCAGCAGCCCAGGGACAGCCTGGGGAGTCGGGCAGTACTTC. It codes for CASSPGTAWGVGQYF. The chain has TRBV9 and TRBJ2-7, with TRBD1 matching over 7 bases. CDR1 and CDR2 (germline): SGDLS, YYNGEE. The CDR3 runs to 15 residues. V dropped 4 bases and J dropped 9; count of bases not matched to a gene: 16. The full variable domain, in which reference TRBV9 and TRBJ2-7 provide the parts outside the CDR3, is DSGVTQTPKHLITATGQRVTLRCSPRSGDLSVYWYQQSLDQGLQFLIQYYNGEERAKGNILERFSAQQFPDLHSELNLSSLELGDSALYFCASSPGTAWGVGQYFGPGTRLTVT.

This clonotype has only a few counts. The chain carries TRBV6-2 or TRBV6-3 and TRBJ1-5; D might be TRBD1 (6 bases). The germline V and J ends were trimmed by 5 bases and 4 bases, with 12 bases remaining between them. This CDR3 has 14 residues. Germline V lookup: CDR1 MNHEY, CDR2 SVGEGT. This chain's CDR3 is CASSGGQYNQPQHF. CDR3 nucleotide sequence: TGTGCCAGCAGTGGAGGACAGTATAATCAGCCCCAGCATTTT.

This clonotype has a handful of counts. The V call is TRBV29-1, the J call TRBJ2-7; 9 bases align to TRBD2. CDR1 is SQVTM and CDR2 is ANQGSEA in the germline V gene. V lost 7 bases and J lost 2; bases outside the gene matches: 12. The CDR3 runs 15 residues. The DNA of the CDR3 is TGCAGCGCCAGGGGTATTAGCGGGAGCACCTACGAGCAGTACTTC. Translation gives CSARGISGSTYEQYF.

The rearrangement joins TRBV15 to TRBJ1-1; D unclear. Trimming pared 3 bases from V and 3 bases from J, leaving 5 bases between. Germline values: CDR1 LNHNV, CDR2 YYDKDF (reference sequence). The CDR3 contains 12 residues. The CDR3 DNA sequence: TGTGCCACCAGCAGTACGTACACTGAAGCTTTCTTT. This encodes CATSSTYTEAFF.

This clonotype occurred a few times. The genes are TRBV12-3 or TRBV12-4 and TRBJ2-1, with D possibly being TRBD2 (6 bases). The CDR3 runs 15 residues. With 3 bases removed from V and 4 bases from J, the gap between germline ends came to 13 bases. CDR3 loop: CASSFGGSIYNEQFF. Here the CDR3 DNA reads TGTGCCAGCAGTTTTGGGGGGTCGATATACAATGAGCAGTTCTTC.

This clonotype was counted at least ten times. This chain links TRBV4-1 with TRBJ2-3, with TRBD2 matching over 9 bases. The germline gives CDR1 MGHRA, CDR2 YSYEKL. Trimming took 2 bases from V and 6 from J; bases not matched to a gene: 12. There are 17 residues in the CDR3. This CDR3 reads CASSQLATGTSSDTQYF. The CDR3 DNA sequence: TGCGCCAGCAGCCAACTCGCGACCGGGACTAGCTCGGATACGCAGTATTTT.

This clonotype was observed a few times. The chain employs TRBV7-9 and TRBJ1-6; TRBD1 might be the D (5 bases). V gave up 2 bases and J gave up 13 bases, with 12 bases separating them. CDR1 is SEHNR, CDR2 FQNEAQ, per germline (reference sequence). CDR3 length: 13 amino acids. The CDR3 loop reads CASSLNQGVPLHF. For the CDR3, the DNA is TGTGCCAGCAGCTTAAACCAGGGAGTCCCCCTCCACTTT.

This clonotype came up a few times. The CDR3 nucleotides are TGTGCCAGCAGCCGGTCGGGGGCGCGGGAGCTGTTTTTT. Translation gives CASSRSGARELFF. The V and J genes are TRBV25-1 and TRBJ2-2; D is possibly TRBD1 or TRBD2 (6 bases each). Trimming took 6 bases from V and 9 from J, leaving 14 bases between them. The CDR3 runs to 13 residues. Per germline, CDR1 MGHDK and CDR2 SYGVNS.

This clonotype was counted many times. CDR3 nucleotides: TGTGCCAGCACTCCTGTCCCCGGGGAGCTGTTTTTT. This sequence encodes CASTPVPGELFF. This rearrangement joins TRBV12-3 or TRBV12-4 to TRBJ2-2; no clear D. V lost 7 bases and J 6 bases, leaving 9 bases between the germline ends. This CDR3 is 12 amino acids long.

The rearrangement joins TRBV6-7 to TRBJ1-6, with 8 nucleotides matching TRBD1. TRBV6-7 is marked as an open reading frame, function uncertain. The CDR3 length is 16 residues. After removal of 6 bases from V and 4 bases from J, the junction contained 8 bases not matched to a gene. CDR3 coding DNA: TGTGCCAGCAGCTCCCCGACAGGGGTTTATAATTCACCCCTCCACTTT. Amino acids: CASSSPTGVYNSPLHF.

This clonotype has just a few counts. The CDR3, as DNA: TGTGCCAGCAGTTACGTTCAGACGATGGGCAATGAGCAGTTCTTC. Encoded protein: CASSYVQTMGNEQFF. This chain connects TRBV6-5 to TRBJ2-1; D unresolved. The V gene lost 2 bases and the J gene lost 6 bases, with 14 bases spanning the gap. Germline CDR1 is MNHEY and CDR2 is SVGAGI. This CDR3 contains 15 residues.

The rearrangement joins TRBV20-1 to TRBJ2-7, with D possibly matching TRBD2 (6 bases). Germline CDR1 and CDR2: DFQATT and SNEGSKA (reference sequence). Between the trimmed V and J ends, which lost 7 bases and 1 base, there was a span of 11 bases. The CDR3 is made up of 12 amino acids. The CDR3 coding sequence is TGCAGTGGGGGGGACTCTTCCTACGAGCAGTACTTC. It specifies CSGGDSSYEQYF.

J is TRBJ1-6 and V is TRBV28; tentative D call: TRBD1 (6 bases). The CDR3 length is 14 residues. Germline V gene sequence: CDR1 MDHEN, CDR2 SYDVKM. Trimming cost V 7 bases and J 6 bases, with 13 bases left between them. The chain's CDR3 is CASTPTGRNSPLHF. The CDR3 nucleotides read TGTGCCAGCACCCCGACAGGACGTAATTCACCCCTCCACTTT.

This clonotype was detected a few times. The J gene is TRBJ1-6, the V gene TRBV20-1, with D hard to call. The length of the CDR3 is 20 residues. With 1 base removed from V and 0 bases from J, the gap between germline ends came to 22 bases. Per the germline V gene, CDR1 is DFQATT and CDR2 is SNEGSKA (reference sequence). CDR3 in DNA: TGCAGTGCTAGAGTTGGTTCGGCAGCAGTTTTGAGCTCCTATAATTCACCCCTCCACTTT. Protein: CSARVGSAAVLSSYNSPLHF.

The genes are TRBV4-1 and TRBJ2-1, with 7 bases matching TRBD1. The CDR3 has 17 residues. CDR1 and CDR2 from the germline V gene are MGHRA and YSYEKL. V was pared by 1 base and J by 9 bases, with 15 bases of the junction left unmatched. The CDR3: CASSQVERRQGQREQFF. CDR3 sequence (DNA): TGCGCCAGCAGCCAAGTTGAACGTCGACAGGGCCAACGTGAGCAGTTCTTC.

V usage is TRBV6-1 and J usage is TRBJ1-2, with 7 bases lining up with TRBD1. Germline CDR1 MNHNS, CDR2 SASEGT. This CDR3 contains 13 residues. The V gene end was trimmed by 0 bases and the J gene end by 7 bases; junction bases not matched to a gene: 2. As DNA, the CDR3 is TGTGCCAGCAGTGAAGCGACAGGGTCTGGCTACACCTTC. Protein product: CASSEATGSGYTF.